The following is a T cell receptor (beta chain) sequence with its context. This sample was included in a study of blood T cell repertoires in COVID-19. The assay was immunoSEQ multiplex PCR, and TCRdb's table has in-frame clones only and misses some. The table records under 150,000 clones, over 75% of them present only once. The CDR3 has 15 residues. Germline assignment: CDR1 MDHEN and CDR2 SYDVKM. V dropped 3 bases and J dropped 0 bases, with 9 bases sitting between them. The J gene is TRBJ2-4, the V gene TRBV28; a weak D match, TRBD2 (7 bases). The sample consisted of PBMCs or T cells enriched from blood (not recorded which). The receptor was derived from a man aged 45-60 years in a cohort exposed to, infected with or recovered from COVID-19 (not recorded which). This chain's CDR3 is CASSFGGRAKNIQYF. The DNA of the CDR3 is TGTGCCAGCAGTTTCGGGGGGCGAGCCAAAAACATTCAGTACTTC.